This TCR beta chain was captured in a study of shared clonotypes between healthy human individuals. Study-level points and caveats: Clonotypes not shared had lower generation probabilities than those common to all four donors.

The sample holds a few counts of this clone. Its specificity is not known. Other nucleotide sequences from this sample produce the same CDR3. Sequenced by immunoSEQ multiplex PCR; TCRdb stores in-frame clones only, minus some. The sample records about 1.9 million clones, just under 95% being singletons. This CDR3 is built from 16 residues. Germline V CDR1 and CDR2: MGHRA, YSYEKL. Trimming at V came to 4 bases and at J to 0 bases, leaving 3 bases not matched to a gene. Positive CCR7 selection of CD45RO-negative cells yielded the naive CD8 cells, and terminally differentiated effector memory CD45RA+ cells were excluded.

This TCR derives from a man between 18 and 29 years old in good health. Some clones in this sample may be carry-over from other donors' samples. V gene TRBV4-1 combines with J gene TRBJ2-3, with 11 bases matching TRBD2. Input material: naive CD8+ T cells from PBMCs. This CDR3 is CASSPRLAGSTDTQYF. The DNA of the CDR3 is TGCGCCAGCAGCCCCCGACTAGCGGGGAGCACAGATACGCAGTATTTT.